Presented here are 18 T cell receptor beta chains from one specimen sequenced in a study of CD8 T cells in ankylosing spondylitis. One entry per CDR3 protein, called by TCRdb with MiXCR from the 5' RACE reads. Of roughly 38,000 distinct CDR3 sequences listed, roughly 3.1% are singletons. The specimen sequenced was blood, either unsorted or a sorted T cell fraction (not recorded which). The receptors shown here come from a male donor with ankylosing spondylitis or in good health (not recorded which).

This clonotype was counted many times. V is TRBV9 and J is TRBJ2-4; TRBD1 matches at 7 bases. The CDR3 has 13 amino acids. Unmatched junction bases numbered 4, after V lost 4 bases and J lost 6 bases. Germline CDR1 reads SGDLS; CDR2 reads YYNGEE. CDR3 region: CASSQGVTNIQYF. The CDR3 DNA follows: TGTGCCAGCAGCCAGGGGGTCACAAACATTCAGTACTTC.

This clonotype has a count of ten or more. V usage is TRBV9 and J usage is TRBJ2-1; 11 bases line up with TRBD2. CDR1 and CDR2 from the germline V gene are SGDLS and YYNGEE. J lost 7 bases, V lost 0 bases, and 9 bases had no gene match. This CDR3 comprises 17 residues. CDR3 in amino acids: CASSVGPRGLAVNEQFF. DNA of the CDR3: TGTGCCAGCAGCGTAGGGCCCAGGGGACTAGCGGTTAATGAGCAGTTCTTC.

This clonotype appeared many times. The chain carries TRBV9 and TRBJ2-2; D possibly corresponds to TRBD1 (6 bases). Germline CDR1 is SGDLS and CDR2 is YYNGEE. The length of the CDR3 is 14 residues. V was pared by 2 bases and J by 7 bases, with 12 bases between. CDR3 DNA: TGTGCCAGCAGCGTCAGGGGATCGGACGGGGAGCTGTTTTTT. Its translation is CASSVRGSDGELFF.

Points on this clonotype: A much larger clone is a single base away; this may be a read error. The rearrangement uses TRBV9 and TRBJ2-1, with TRBD2 identical over 7 bases. The assigned J gene may be wrong: the sequence end matches TRBJ2-7 better. Germline V lookup: CDR1 SGDLS, CDR2 YYNGEE. CDR3 length: 17 amino acids. Here the CDR3 reads CASSPPGGAGRYNEQYF. The CDR3 DNA follows: TGTGCCAGCAGCCCTCCGGGGGGAGCGGGGAGGTACAATGAGCAGTACTTC.

This clonotype has at least ten counts. The chain is built from TRBV20-1 and TRBJ2-1; TRBD1 or TRBD2 may be the D gene (6 bases each). Per germline, CDR1 DFQATT and CDR2 SNEGSKA (reference sequence). CDR3 length: 12 amino acids. V lost 0 bases to trimming and J lost 12 bases, with 12 bases between them. The CDR3 is CSARDPGGGQFF. CDR3 coding DNA: TGCAGTGCTAGAGATCCCGGGGGCGGGCAGTTCTTC.

At least ten counts were recorded for this clonotype. The chain links TRBV9 to TRBJ2-5, with D possibly being TRBD1 (5 bases). The CDR3 consists of 15 residues. The germline V and J ends were trimmed by 3 bases and 0 bases, with 12 bases remaining between them. CDR1 is SGDLS and CDR2 is YYNGEE in the germline V gene. The CDR3 protein is CASSAGDRDQETQYF. CDR3 nucleotides: TGTGCCAGCAGCGCCGGAGACAGAGACCAAGAGACCCAGTACTTC.

Only a few counts were recorded for this clonotype. This sequence joins TRBV9 and TRBJ1-2, with 8 bases fitting TRBD1. The CDR3 is 14 residues long. The J segment lost 4 bases and the V segment lost 4 bases, leaving 6 bases of the junction unmatched. Germline V CDR1 and CDR2: SGDLS, YYNGEE. CDR3 bases: TGTGCCAGCAGCCCCCAGGACAGGGCCTATGGCTACACCTTC. Its translation is CASSPQDRAYGYTF.

This clonotype came up many times. The chain uses TRBV9 and TRBJ2-5, with D possibly matching TRBD2 (7 bases). This CDR3 has 15 residues. Germline loops: CDR1 SGDLS, CDR2 YYNGEE. V was cut by 0 bases and J by 5 bases, with 14 bases left in between. The CDR3 protein is CASSVEGGLWETQYF. The DNA of the CDR3 is TGTGCCAGCAGCGTAGAGGGGGGGCTATGGGAGACCCAGTACTTC.

This clonotype was recorded at least ten times. The J gene is TRBJ1-1, the V gene TRBV9; D is uncertain. V was shortened by 0 bases and J by 4 bases, with 7 bases between the two germline ends. Germline V gene lookup returns CDR1 SGDLS and CDR2 YYNGEE. The CDR3 consists of 13 residues. The CDR3 loop reads CASSVVGSTEAFF. CDR3 DNA sequence: TGTGCCAGCAGCGTAGTAGGGAGCACTGAAGCTTTCTTT. The variable domain in full, completed from reference TRBV9 and TRBJ1-1, reads DSGVTQTPKHLITATGQRVTLRCSPRSGDLSVYWYQQSLDQGLQFLIQYYNGEERAKGNILERFSAQQFPDLHSELNLSSLELGDSALYFCASSVVGSTEAFFGQGTRLTVV.

This clonotype was picked up many times. The J gene is TRBJ2-1, the V gene TRBV9, with 9 bases aligning to TRBD2. This CDR3 spans 16 amino acids. V dropped 3 bases and J dropped 5; count of bases not matched to a gene: 9. CDR1 and CDR2 (germline): SGDLS, YYNGEE. CDR3 amino acids: CASSEVAGVSHNEQFF. The CDR3 region has the DNA TGTGCCAGCAGCGAAGTAGCGGGAGTAAGCCACAATGAGCAGTTCTTC.

The chain recombines TRBV9 with TRBJ1-2; no clear D. CDR1 SGDLS and CDR2 YYNGEE come from the germline V gene. V was cut by 6 bases and J by 6 bases, with 15 bases left in between. This CDR3 has 13 amino acids. The CDR3, as DNA: TGTGCCAGCACCACTGATGTCCAGAATGGCTACACCTTC. This translates into CASTTDVQNGYTF.

This clonotype showed up many times. The rearrangement links TRBV9 to TRBJ2-2; D remains unclear. V lost 0 bases and J lost 7, with 7 bases in between. From germline, CDR1 is SGDLS and CDR2 YYNGEE. This CDR3 comprises 13 residues. The CDR3 nucleotides read TGTGCCAGCAGCGTAGTTGGGTACGGGGAGCTGTTTTTT. This gives the protein CASSVVGYGELFF.

This clonotype was picked up many times. The rearrangement uses TRBV9 and TRBJ2-5; D may be TRBD1 (5 bases). The CDR3 is made up of 15 amino acids. CDR1 is SGDLS and CDR2 is YYNGEE in the germline V gene. V was trimmed by 0 bases and J by 5 bases, leaving 14 bases between them. CDR3 amino acids: CASSVGQGGKETQYF. CDR3 nucleotides: TGTGCCAGCAGCGTAGGGCAGGGTGGGAAGGAGACCCAGTACTTC.

In this sample, this clonotype turned up many times. The CDR3 loop reads CASSVEGTSGSTQYF. Here the CDR3 DNA reads TGTGCCAGCAGCGTAGAGGGGACTAGCGGATCGACGCAGTATTTT. V and J are TRBV9 and TRBJ2-3, with TRBD2 matching over 11 bases. Trimming at V came to 0 bases and at J to 9 bases, leaving 6 bases not matched to a gene. The CDR3 runs to 15 residues. CDR1 SGDLS and CDR2 YYNGEE come from the germline V gene.

This clonotype was detected ten times or more. The chain carries TRBV9 and TRBJ2-2; D uncertain. This CDR3 is 14 amino acids long. Germline CDR1 is SGDLS and CDR2 is YYNGEE. V lost 4 bases and J lost 0, with 7 bases in between. The CDR3 loop reads CASSTAPNTGELFF. CDR3 nucleotides: TGTGCCAGCAGCACCGCCCCGAACACCGGGGAGCTGTTTTTT.

This clonotype was detected ten times or more. The chain joins TRBV9 to TRBJ2-5, with 10 positions matching TRBD1. In germline, CDR1 is SGDLS, CDR2 YYNGEE. There are 16 residues in the CDR3. After removal of 4 bases from V and 2 bases from J, the junction contained 8 bases not matched to a gene. The CDR3 DNA follows: TGTGCCAGCAGCTTAGGACAGGGGGTCGGGCAAGAGACCCAGTACTTC. Its translation is CASSLGQGVGQETQYF.

In this sample, this clonotype turned up many times. The J gene is TRBJ2-1, the V gene TRBV9; the match to TRBD2 covers 13 bases. Germline CDR1 and CDR2: SGDLS and YYNGEE. This CDR3 spans 15 amino acids. V was pared by 4 bases and J by 8 bases, with 6 bases of the junction left unmatched. Written as DNA, the CDR3 is TGTGCCAGCAGCCCCCAACTAGCGGGAGGGTATGAGCAGTTCTTC. As protein: CASSPQLAGGYEQFF.

This clonotype is medium-sized (0.01 to 0.1%) in the sample. This chain links TRBV9 with TRBJ2-1, with TRBD2 identical over 8 bases. CDR3 length: 13 amino acids. V trimming: 6 bases; J trimming: 7 bases; junction bases outside the gene matches: 6. Germline V gene lookup returns CDR1 SGDLS and CDR2 YYNGEE. CDR3: CASTAGLVNEQFF. CDR3 nucleotide sequence: TGTGCCAGCACCGCGGGACTAGTGAATGAGCAGTTCTTC.